This T cell receptor beta chain was obtained from a study of radiotherapy plus CTLA-4 blockade in lung cancer. As for the study in general: Disease control reached about 28%, with objective responses in roughly 17%.

Data came from immunoSEQ multiplex PCR; TCRdb stores just in-frame clones and leaves some out. The sample records about 51,000 clones, about 77% being singletons. Study-wide findings and caveats: An expansion of tumor-derived TCR clones occurred in blood after radiotherapy plus ipilimumab. Reportedly, early blood T cell clone dynamics best predicted response, with interferon-beta.

Per the germline V gene, CDR1 is MDHEN and CDR2 is SYDVKM. The V end was cut by 2 bases, the J end by 3 bases, with 8 bases between. This CDR3 contains 14 residues. Lung cancer patients with chemo-refractory metastatic non-small-cell disease were given focal radiation plus CTLA-4 blockade with ipilimumab. With regard to this clone: The antigen is unknown.

V gene TRBV28 combines with J gene TRBJ1-3; a weak D match, TRBD1 (6 bases). The material was peripheral blood, obtained from a patient treated with radiotherapy plus ipilimumab. The sequence derives from a human donor with non-small cell lung cancer whose response to radiotherapy plus ipilimumab could not be evaluated. Here the CDR3 reads CASSLGQLGNTIYF. Written as DNA, the CDR3 is TGTGCCAGCAGTTTAGGACAGCTTGGAAACACCATATATTTT.